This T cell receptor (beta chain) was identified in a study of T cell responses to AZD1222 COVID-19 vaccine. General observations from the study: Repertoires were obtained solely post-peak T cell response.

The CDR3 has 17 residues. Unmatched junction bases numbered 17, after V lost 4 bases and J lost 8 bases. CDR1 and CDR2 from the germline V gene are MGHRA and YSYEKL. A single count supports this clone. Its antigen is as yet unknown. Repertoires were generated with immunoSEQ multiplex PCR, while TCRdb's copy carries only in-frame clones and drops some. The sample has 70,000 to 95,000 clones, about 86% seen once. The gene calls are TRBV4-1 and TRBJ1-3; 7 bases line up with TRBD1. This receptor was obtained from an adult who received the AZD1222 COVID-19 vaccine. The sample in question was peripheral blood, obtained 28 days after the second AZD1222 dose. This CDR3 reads CASSPNGQVPLSDTIYF. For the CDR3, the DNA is TGCGCCAGCAGCCCAAACGGACAGGTCCCTCTCTCGGACACCATATATTTT.